The next 11 T cell receptor beta chains were all read from a single sample in a study of identical twins' blood T cells. TCRdb called the 5' RACE reads again in MiXCR, with one record for every CDR3 protein. This sample has 300,000 to 450,000 distinct CDR3 sequences, with over 25% found just once. Material: PBMCs. The receptors come from a woman aged 18 to 55 in good health.

In the case of this clonotype: A much larger clone sits a single nucleotide away, making a read error possible. V is TRBV29-1 and J is TRBJ1-5; tentative D call: TRBD1 (5 bases). Germline values: CDR1 SQVTM, CDR2 ANQGSEA. The CDR3 has 13 amino acids. The V and J ends lost 4 bases and 3 bases respectively, with 10 bases between them. The CDR3 region is CSVVDGANQPQHF. The CDR3 DNA reads TGCAGCGTTGTTGACGGGGCCAATCAGCCCCAGCATTTT.

This clonotype has just a few counts. CDR3 in DNA: TGCGCCAGCACCCTCGGATTAGGGCGAGCCTATGGCTACACCTTC. Its protein is CASTLGLGRAYGYTF. V gene TRBV5-1 combines with J gene TRBJ1-2; D gene ambiguous. V was trimmed by 6 bases and J by 4 bases, leaving 19 bases between them. Germline V gene data show CDR1 as SGHRS and CDR2 as YFSETQ. CDR3 length: 15 amino acids.

The chain links TRBV19 to TRBJ1-1; D uncertain. Trimming cost V 3 bases and J 1 base, with 9 bases left between them. Germline CDR1 LNHDA, CDR2 SQIVND (reference sequence). The CDR3 covers 14 residues. Here the CDR3 reads CASSIWPENTEAFF. The CDR3 DNA reads as TGTGCCAGTAGTATCTGGCCAGAGAACACTGAAGCTTTCTTT.

DNA for the CDR3: TGTGCCAGCAGTTCTTGGGAGACCCAGTACTTC. It specifies CASSSWETQYF. V and J are TRBV12-3 or TRBV12-4 and TRBJ2-5; D not certain. Trimming cost V 4 bases and J 5 bases, with 5 bases left between them. The CDR3 loop spans 11 amino acids.

The V gene is TRBV20-1, the J gene TRBJ1-2, with D possibly being TRBD1 (5 bases). V was pared by 5 bases and J by 6 bases, with 19 bases between. The CDR3 spans 14 residues. Germline V gene sequence: CDR1 DFQATT, CDR2 SNEGSKA (reference sequence). This CDR3 reads CSAPDWRGGDGYTF. For the CDR3, the DNA is TGCAGTGCTCCTGACTGGAGGGGAGGAGATGGCTACACCTTC.

As concerns this clonotype: A much larger clone differs by one base, so this may be a read error. The CDR3 coding sequence is TGCAGCGTGGTGAGACACGGTAACACTGAAGCTTTATTT. Encoded protein: CSVVRHGNTEALF. This sequence joins TRBV29-1 and TRBJ1-1; D is undetermined. The V gene's germline CDR1 is SQVTM and CDR2 ANQGSEA. The CDR3 contains 13 residues. The full variable domain, with the rest looked up from reference TRBV29-1 and TRBJ1-1, is SAVISQKPSRDICQRGTSLTIQCQVDSQVTMMFWYRQQPGQSLTLIATANQGSEATYESGFVIDKFPISRPNLTFSTLTVSNMSPEDSSIYLCSVVRHGNTEALFGQGTRLTVV.

The table lists this clonotype with a few counts. The chain is built from TRBV9 and TRBJ1-2; D may be TRBD1 (5 bases). The CDR3 loop spans 14 amino acids. Trimming left V 3 bases short and J 4 bases short, with 13 bases between. Germline CDR1 is SGDLS and CDR2 is YYNGEE. In DNA form, the CDR3 reads TGTGCCAGCAGCGGGCAGGGAAAAGGCTATGGCTACACCTTC. Encoded protein: CASSGQGKGYGYTF. Full variable domain (outside the CDR3, taken from reference TRBV9 and TRBJ1-2): DSGVTQTPKHLITATGQRVTLRCSPRSGDLSVYWYQQSLDQGLQFLIQYYNGEERAKGNILERFSAQQFPDLHSELNLSSLELGDSALYFCASSGQGKGYGYTFGSGTRLTVV.

V gene TRBV29-1 combines with J gene TRBJ2-3; 7 bases match TRBD2. The germline CDR1 and CDR2 sequences are SQVTM and ANQGSEA. The CDR3 spans 15 residues. V trimming: 6 bases; J trimming: 0 bases; junction bases outside the gene matches: 9. The DNA of the CDR3 is TGCAGCGTGGCGGGACTAATAAGTAGCACAGATACGCAGTATTTT. Translation: CSVAGLISSTDTQYF.

This clonotype was seen a few times. The chain has TRBV20-1 and TRBJ1-1; D gene ambiguous. From germline, CDR1 is DFQATT and CDR2 SNEGSKA (reference sequence). The length of the CDR3 is 11 residues. Trimming removed 1 base from V and 11 bases from J, with 11 bases in between. DNA of the CDR3: TGCAGTGCTAGAGTGAGAACGGGGGCTTTCTTT. Its translation: CSARVRTGAFF.

V is TRBV12-3 or TRBV12-4 and J is TRBJ1-1; D is uncertain. V was pared by 7 bases and J by 8 bases, with 23 bases between. The CDR3 covers 15 residues. CDR3 residues: CASNLNQSPWREAFF. DNA of the CDR3: TGTGCCAGCAACTTAAACCAGAGTCCTTGGAGGGAAGCTTTCTTT.

CDR3 in amino acids: CASRQRGSGYNEQFF. The CDR3 coding sequence is TGCGCCAGCAGGCAGAGAGGATCGGGTTACAATGAGCAGTTCTTC. The chain uses TRBV10-2 and TRBJ2-1; D is ambiguous. Germline loops: CDR1 WSHSY, CDR2 SAAADI. The length of the CDR3 is 15 residues. Trimming removed 6 bases from V and 4 bases from J, with 16 bases in between.